A single sample is the source of the 21 T cell receptor beta chains below, sequenced in a study of Graves' ophthalmopathy and Graves' hyperthyroidism. Researchers took RNA transcripts and amplified TCR beta CDR3 regions from them. HTBI primers were employed in first-round RT-PCR, then a second-round multiplex PCR followed. TCRdb ran MiXCR on the multiplex PCR reads and lists one entry per CDR3 protein. The sample shows some 200,000 distinct CDR3 sequences, roughly 27% of them seen only once. The sequencing sample was made of peripheral blood. These receptor sequences come from a man aged 50-60 years with Graves' ophthalmopathy.

In this sample, this clonotype turned up many times. The J gene is TRBJ1-2, the V gene TRBV28; 8 nucleotides match TRBD1. The germline V gene encodes CDR1 MDHEN and CDR2 SYDVKM. The CDR3 contains 12 residues. The V segment lost 3 bases and the J segment 12 bases; nucleotides outside the gene matches: 6. DNA for the CDR3: TGTGCCAGCAGTTTGGAGACAGGGGAGAACACCTTC. It yields the protein CASSLETGENTF.

This clonotype came up many times. The rearrangement joins TRBV6-1 to TRBJ2-7; D possibly corresponds to TRBD2 (7 bases). This CDR3 is 12 amino acids long. CDR1 is MNHNS, CDR2 SASEGT, per germline. V gave up 6 bases and J gave up 6 bases, with 12 bases separating them. CDR3 DNA sequence: TGTGCCAGCAGAACAGGGAGGGCCGAGCAGTACTTC. This gives the protein CASRTGRAEQYF.

This clonotype was detected ten times or more. The chain couples TRBV12-3 or TRBV12-4 to TRBJ2-7; 8 bases are shared with TRBD2. This CDR3 is 14 amino acids long. The J segment lost 4 bases and the V segment lost 6 bases, leaving 8 bases of the junction unmatched. The CDR3 DNA sequence: TGTGCCAGCAGCCCCGTACTAGCGGTATACGAGCAGTACTTC. Translation gives CASSPVLAVYEQYF.

V is TRBV27 and J is TRBJ2-7; TRBD1 aligns across 10 bases. Germline V gene lookup returns CDR1 MNHEY and CDR2 SMNVEV (reference sequence). This CDR3 is 16 amino acids long. Trimming at V came to 3 bases and at J to 5 bases, leaving 10 bases not matched to a gene. Here the CDR3 reads CASSFSSRDRGHEQYF. The CDR3 coding sequence is TGTGCCAGCAGTTTCTCATCCCGGGACAGGGGCCACGAGCAGTACTTC.

This clonotype has ten or more counts. This chain connects TRBV27 to TRBJ1-5; 7 bases line up with TRBD1. The CDR3 extends over 13 amino acids. CDR1 is MNHEY and CDR2 is SMNVEV in the germline V gene (reference sequence). J gave up 4 bases and V 4 bases, and 1 base lay outside the gene matches. The DNA for the CDR3 is TGTGCCAGCAGTTACAGGGGAAATCAGCCCCAGCATTTT. Its translation: CASSYRGNQPQHF.

The chain links TRBV6-1 to TRBJ2-7, with D unresolved. The V end was cut by 0 bases, the J end by 3 bases, with 9 bases between. Germline V gene data show CDR1 as MNHNS and CDR2 as SASEGT. The length of the CDR3 is 14 residues. CDR3 sequence: CASSEASRIYEQYF. CDR3 nucleotides: TGTGCCAGCAGTGAAGCGAGTAGAATCTACGAGCAGTACTTC.

This clonotype has at least ten counts. The chain carries TRBV29-1 and TRBJ2-5; a weak D match, TRBD2 (5 bases). The germline V gene encodes CDR1 SQVTM and CDR2 ANQGSEA. The V and J ends lost 7 bases and 5 bases respectively, with 20 bases between them. CDR3 length equals 14 residues. CDR3 bases: TGCAGCGCCCTGACCTCCCTGGACTTTGAGACCCAGTACTTC. Its translation: CSALTSLDFETQYF.

In its sample, this clonotype was seen many times. The CDR3 sequence: CASSTDSAFDNEQFF. The CDR3 bases are TGTGCCAGCAGTACCGATTCTGCTTTTGACAATGAGCAGTTCTTC. The rearrangement uses TRBV6-5 and TRBJ2-1; D not resolved. The V gene's germline CDR1 is MNHEY and CDR2 SVGAGI. V was pared by 5 bases and J by 5 bases, with 16 bases between. This CDR3 comprises 15 residues.

CDR3 sequence (DNA): TGCGCCAGCAGCCCGAGGACAGTGGTTGGGACTGAAGCTTTCTTT. Its protein product is CASSPRTVVGTEAFF. The V call is TRBV4-1, the J call TRBJ1-1; tentatively, D is TRBD1 (6 bases). The CDR3 contains 15 residues. The ends were cut back, 4 bases at V and 5 bases at J, with 17 bases in the middle. Germline V CDR1 and CDR2: MGHRA, YSYEKL.

The table lists this clonotype with many counts. The chain carries TRBV2 and TRBJ1-1; TRBD1 agrees at 7 bases. CDR3 length equals 13 residues. Germline trimming cut 6 bases from V and 2 bases from J; bases unmatched to any gene: 3. CDR1 is SNHLY, CDR2 FYNNEI, per germline. The CDR3 nucleotides read TGTGCCAGCAGGACAGGGATCAACACTGAAGCTTTCTTT. Its protein is CASRTGINTEAFF. Drawing the rest from reference TRBV2 and TRBJ1-1, the complete variable domain is EPEVTQTPSHQVTQMGQEVILRCVPISNHLYFYWYRQILGQKVEFLVSFYNNEISEKSEIFDDQFSVERPDGSNFTLKIRSTKLEDSAMYFCASRTGINTEAFFGQGTRLTVV.

The chain uses TRBV12-3 or TRBV12-4 and TRBJ2-7; 7 nucleotides match TRBD1. This CDR3 contains 16 residues. V shed 7 bases and J 5 bases; nucleotides not matched to a gene: 17. The CDR3 nucleotides are TGTGCCAGCATCACCCGGCCCCCAAGACAGGGAGACGAGCAGTACTTC. Protein product: CASITRPPRQGDEQYF.

The sample holds many counts of this clonotype. The CDR3 loop is CASSLAVIGRTGELFF. The CDR3 nucleotides read TGTGCCAGCAGCTTGGCCGTTATAGGGAGGACCGGGGAGCTGTTTTTT. The rearrangement joins TRBV5-5 to TRBJ2-2, with TRBD2 as a possible D gene (6 bases). This CDR3 comprises 16 residues. Deletions cut 0 bases from V and 5 bases from J, with 14 bases between. Germline V gene sequence: CDR1 SGHKS, CDR2 YYEKEE (reference sequence).

V gene TRBV12-3 or TRBV12-4 combines with J gene TRBJ1-2, with 8 bases aligning to TRBD1. The length of the CDR3 is 14 residues. After removal of 6 bases from V and 7 bases from J, the junction contained 10 bases not matched to a gene. The DNA of the CDR3 is TGTGCCAGCAGATCGACAGGGGTGAGAGGTGGCTACACCTTC. Translating gives CASRSTGVRGGYTF.

In its sample, this clonotype was seen many times. The genes are TRBV5-1 and TRBJ2-5; either TRBD1 or TRBD2 may supply D (5 bases each). The CDR3 sequence is 15 residues long. V was shortened by 0 bases and J by 0 bases, with 9 bases between the two germline ends. CDR1 and CDR2 from the germline V gene are SGHRS and YFSETQ. CDR3: CASSLGWGHQETQYF. CDR3 DNA: TGCGCCAGCAGCTTGGGTTGGGGACACCAAGAGACCCAGTACTTC.

This clonotype appeared many times. The gene calls are TRBV29-1 and TRBJ2-7, with D unresolved. Germline V gene lookup returns CDR1 SQVTM and CDR2 ANQGSEA. The germline V and J ends were trimmed by 0 bases and 3 bases, with 6 bases remaining between them. The CDR3 contains 12 residues. For the CDR3, the DNA is TGCAGCGTTGAAGATCTCAGCTACGAGCAGTACTTC. It codes for CSVEDLSYEQYF.

V is TRBV6-1 and J is TRBJ1-2; 9 nucleotides match TRBD1. Trimming at V came to 6 bases and at J to 8 bases, leaving 7 bases not matched to a gene. This CDR3 spans 13 amino acids. Germline lookup yields CDR1 MNHNS and CDR2 SASEGT. The CDR3 nucleotides are TGTGCCAGCAGGAAACAGGGGGCGGGGGGCTACACCTTC. Protein sequence: CASRKQGAGGYTF.

At least ten counts were recorded for this clonotype. This chain connects TRBV20-1 to TRBJ2-5; D unclear. V was clipped by 0 bases and J by 1 base, with 9 bases between them. The CDR3 length is 14 residues. From germline, CDR1 is DFQATT and CDR2 SNEGSKA (reference sequence). The CDR3 DNA is TGCAGTGCTAGAGATGAAGTCCCCCAAGAGACCCAGTACTTC. Protein: CSARDEVPQETQYF.

This clonotype was counted many times. CDR3 coding DNA: TGTGCCTGGAGTGTAGGGGAGGCCACTGAAGCTTTCTTT. It is translated as CAWSVGEATEAFF. The chain carries TRBV30 and TRBJ1-1; D may be TRBD1 (5 bases). Germline CDR1 reads GTSNPN; CDR2 reads SVGIG (reference sequence). Trimming pared 0 bases from V and 4 bases from J, leaving 9 bases between. The CDR3 extends over 13 amino acids.

This clonotype appeared many times. The CDR3 DNA sequence: TGTGCCAGCAGTTTAACCCCTAGCGGGAGAGCCGAGCAGTACTTC. This codes for CASSLTPSGRAEQYF. The J gene is TRBJ2-7, the V gene TRBV27, with 10 bases identical to TRBD2. The CDR3 has 15 amino acids. Germline V gene data show CDR1 as MNHEY and CDR2 as SMNVEV (reference sequence). V gave up 2 bases and J gave up 6 bases; unmatched junction bases: 7.

This clonotype occurred many times. The chain couples TRBV28 to TRBJ2-2; 9 bases fit TRBD2. The J segment lost 7 bases and the V segment lost 6 bases, leaving 9 bases of the junction unmatched. The CDR3 length is 15 residues. From germline, CDR1 is MDHEN and CDR2 SYDVKM. This CDR3 reads CASRTSGGTGGELFF. The DNA of the CDR3 is TGTGCCAGCAGGACTAGCGGTGGGACCGGCGGGGAGCTGTTTTTT.

The chain uses TRBV20-1 and TRBJ1-5; 12 bases line up with TRBD1. The CDR3 contains 14 residues. Per germline, CDR1 DFQATT and CDR2 SNEGSKA (reference sequence). V gave up 5 bases and J gave up 7 bases; unmatched junction bases: 6. CDR3 sequence: CSAEGQGASQPQHF. CDR3 coding DNA: TGCAGTGCTGAGGGACAGGGGGCATCACAGCCCCAGCATTTT.